The rows below give T cell receptor beta chains drawn from one sample of a study of shared clonotypes between healthy human individuals. Profiling relied on immunoSEQ multiplex PCR, and the TCRdb table lists in-frame clones only, not all of them. The profile shows more than 400,000 clones, 90% to 96% of them singletons. Specimen: naive CD4+ T cells sorted from blood. The receptors derive from a woman aged 30 to 39 in good health. Each CDR3 is given with its conserved first and last residue. D genes are given only for firm matches. Clone sizes are given selectively: once, few, many, or a class where the clone is expanded.

>TRBJ1-1|14|TRBD1|NA|TRBV18
CASSLQGARTEAFF
TGTGCCAGCTCACTTCAGGGGGCGAGGACTGAAGCTTTCTTT
>TRBJ2-7|16|TRBD1|NA|TRBV10-3
CAISVDRGQGSYEQYF
TGTGCCATCAGCGTCGACAGGGGGCAGGGCTCCTACGAGCAGTACTTC
>TRBJ2-1|15|TRBD1|NA|TRBV9
CASRVGQGADNEQFF
TGTGCCAGCAGGGTAGGACAGGGAGCAGACAATGAGCAGTTCTTC
>TRBJ1-2|13|NA|NA|TRBV7-8
CASSLGQTAGYTF
TGTGCCAGCAGCTTAGGACAGACAGCTGGCTACACCTTC
>TRBJ1-3|19|NA|once|TRBV4-2
CASSQTQPWGRGTEDTIYF
TGTGCCAGCAGCCAAACCCAACCATGGGGCAGGGGTACGGAGGACACCATATATTTT
>TRBJ2-2|15|NA|NA|TRBV6-5
CASLLRSGDTGELFF
TGTGCCAGCCTTCTGAGGTCAGGGGACACCGGGGAGCTGTTTTTT
>TRBJ2-2|15|TRBD1|NA|TRBV5-1
CASKPRGQVTGELFF
TGCGCCAGCAAACCACGAGGACAGGTGACCGGGGAGCTGTTTTTT
>TRBJ2-3|16|NA|NA|TRBV4-1
CASSQVGRELVDTQYF
TGCGCCAGCAGCCAAGTGGGCCGGGAGTTGGTAGATACGCAGTATTTT
>TRBJ2-7|15|TRBD1|NA|TRBV9
CASSVGLDRPGEQYF
TGTGCCAGCAGCGTAGGTCTGGACAGGCCTGGGGAGCAGTACTTC
>TRBJ2-5|12|NA|NA|TRBV30
CAWSLSQETQYF
TGTGCCTGGAGTTTGTCACAAGAGACCCAGTACTTC
>TRBJ2-1|13|TRBD1|once|TRBV19
CASSIRGPGEQFF
TGTGCCAGTAGTATCAGGGGGCCGGGTGAGCAGTTCTTC
>TRBJ2-2|15|NA|NA|TRBV19
CASSLQRGYTGELFF
TGTGCCAGTAGTCTTCAGAGGGGCTACACCGGGGAGCTGTTTTTT
>TRBJ2-7|15|NA|NA|TRBV7-2
CASSLGLRSSYEQYF
TGTGCCAGCAGCCTGGGACTGAGGAGCTCCTACGAGCAGTACTTC
>TRBJ2-1|15|TRBD2|NA|TRBV5-1
CASSLVAGGPGEQFF
TGCGCCAGCAGCTTGGTTGCGGGAGGGCCCGGAGAGCAGTTCTTC
>TRBJ2-7|15|NA|NA|TRBV11-2
CASSLDGGANYEQYF
TGTGCCAGCAGCTTAGATGGGGGAGCGAATTACGAGCAGTACTTC
>TRBJ2-7|16|TRBD2|NA|TRBV5-4
CASSLGLAGAVYEQYF
TGTGCCAGCAGCTTGGGGCTAGCGGGGGCCGTGTACGAGCAGTACTTC
>TRBJ1-3|15|NA|NA|TRBV5-1
CASSSQGGPENTIYF
TGCGCCAGCAGCTCGCAAGGGGGACCCGAAAACACCATATATTTT
>TRBJ2-2|14|NA|NA|TRBV29-1
CSVVGDPDTGELFF
TGCAGCGTCGTTGGGGACCCAGACACCGGGGAGCTGTTTTTT
>TRBJ1-1|15|TRBD1|NA|TRBV25-1
CASSEGQLMNTEAFF
TGTGCCAGCAGTGAGGGACAGTTGATGAACACTGAAGCTTTCTTT
>TRBJ2-7|13|NA|NA|TRBV5-1
CASSLRASPLQYF
TGCGCCAGCAGCTTGCGTGCTAGCCCCCTCCAGTACTTC
>TRBJ2-5|14|NA|NA|TRBV7-9
CASSLPGEKETQYF
TGTGCCAGCAGCTTGCCGGGAGAGAAAGAGACCCAGTACTTC
>TRBJ2-1|16|TRBD2|NA|TRBV4-2
CASSLPGGSSYNEQFF
TGTGCCAGCAGCCTCCCGGGGGGATCCTCCTACAATGAGCAGTTCTTC
>TRBJ2-1|16|TRBD2|NA|TRBV7-9
CASKDQAGGGVNEQFF
TGTGCCAGCAAGGACCAAGCGGGAGGGGGTGTCAATGAGCAGTTCTTC
>TRBJ2-7|15|NA|NA|TRBV7-8
CASRNTGKTGYEQYF
TGTGCCAGCAGGAATACAGGGAAAACCGGCTACGAGCAGTACTTC
>TRBJ2-7|15|NA|once|TRBV5-4
CASSPNPSTLYEQYF
TGTGCCAGCAGCCCAAACCCATCCACTCTCTACGAGCAGTACTTC
>TRBJ2-3|14|TRBD2|NA|TRBV7-9
CASSPSSGRDTQYF
TGTGCCAGCAGCCCCTCAAGCGGGAGAGATACGCAGTATTTT
>TRBJ1-3|17|NA|NA|TRBV5-6
CASSLGLGPPGGNTIYF
TGTGCCAGCAGCTTGGGGCTGGGCCCGCCCGGTGGAAACACCATATATTTT
>TRBJ2-7|12|NA|NA|TRBV6-5
CASSRRFDEQYF
TGTGCCAGCTCGAGGCGTTTTGACGAGCAGTACTTC
>TRBJ2-5|16|TRBD1|NA|TRBV5-1
CASSPAPGQGTEEQYF
TGCGCCAGCAGCCCTGCCCCGGGACAGGGAACAGAAGAGCAGTACTTC
>TRBJ2-1|14|NA|once|TRBV5-1
CASSLEDNWPRRFF
TGCGCCAGCAGCTTGGAGGACAACTGGCCTCGGCGGTTCTTC
>TRBJ1-3|13|NA|NA|TRBV28
CASSLIPGNTIYF
TGTGCCAGCAGTCTCATACCTGGAAACACCATATATTTT
>TRBJ1-1|15|NA|NA|TRBV6-5
CASSYSTGGFTEAFF
TGTGCCAGCAGTTACTCGACGGGGGGATTTACTGAAGCTTTCTTT
>TRBJ2-5|12|NA|once|TRBV28
CASSLTTGEQYF
TGTGCCAGCAGTTTAACCACCGGGGAGCAGTACTTC
>TRBJ1-2|13|TRBD1|NA|TRBV6-1
CASSPDRGAGYTF
TGTGCCAGCAGCCCAGACAGGGGTGCTGGCTACACCTTC
>TRBJ2-5|13|NA|NA|TRBV30
CAWSLTGLETQYF
TGTGCCTGGAGTCTAACAGGGTTGGAGACCCAGTACTTC
>TRBJ1-5|16|NA|NA|TRBV4-1
CASSQNPTRGIQPQHF
TGCGCCAGCAGCCAAAATCCGACGCGAGGAATACAGCCCCAGCATTTT
>TRBJ2-5|14|NA|NA|TRBV7-8
CASSLGRSKETQYF
TGTGCCAGCAGCCTGGGGAGAAGTAAAGAGACCCAGTACTTC
>TRBJ2-5|13|TRBD1|NA|TRBV9
CASSVGTEETQYF
TGTGCCAGCAGCGTCGGGACAGAAGAGACCCAGTACTTC
>TRBJ1-4|16|TRBD1|NA|TRBV11-2
CASRHTTGTGHEKLFF
TGTGCCAGCAGACACACGACCGGGACAGGGCATGAAAAACTGTTTTTT
>TRBJ2-7|12|NA|NA|TRBV29-1
CSGGDTSYEQYF
TGCAGCGGGGGGGACACCTCCTACGAGCAGTACTTC
>TRBJ1-2|18|NA|NA|TRBV10-2
CASSESLLRATGSNGYTF
TGCGCCAGCAGTGAGTCGCTACTCCGGGCTACAGGGTCGAATGGCTACACCTTC
>TRBJ2-7|13|NA|NA|TRBV10-3
CATRPEGAYEQYF
TGTGCCACCCGACCGGAGGGAGCGTACGAGCAGTACTTC
>TRBJ2-7|14|TRBD2|NA|TRBV10-3
CAAGTSGRRNEQYF
TGTGCCGCCGGGACTAGCGGGAGAAGGAACGAGCAGTACTTC
>TRBJ2-2|13|NA|NA|TRBV10-3
CAISRETTGELFF
TGTGCCATCAGTCGGGAGACCACCGGGGAGCTGTTTTTT
>TRBJ2-2|16|NA|NA|TRBV7-3
CASSLTGSGRGGELFF
TGTGCCAGCAGCTTAACCGGGAGCGGTCGAGGCGGGGAGCTGTTTTTT
>TRBJ2-7|12|NA|NA|TRBV19
CASSMDAYEQYF
TGTGCCAGTAGTATGGATGCCTACGAGCAGTACTTC
>TRBJ2-1|16|TRBD2|NA|TRBV10-1
CASSERTSATYNEQFF
TGCGCCAGCAGTGAACGGACTAGCGCTACCTACAATGAGCAGTTCTTC
>TRBJ2-5|13|NA|NA|TRBV5-1
CASRSGDQETQYF
TGCGCCAGCAGGTCAGGGGATCAAGAGACCCAGTACTTC
>TRBJ1-5|19|TRBD1|NA|TRBV7-8
CASSTRVGTGWTLNQPQHF
TGTGCCAGCAGCACGCGCGTTGGGACAGGGTGGACCCTCAATCAGCCCCAGCATTTT
>TRBJ2-2|20|TRBD2|NA|TRBV28
CASSPSGLAGVNRRSGELFF
TGTGCCAGCAGCCCATCCGGACTAGCGGGAGTTAATAGACGGTCCGGGGAGCTGTTTTTT
>TRBJ2-3|16|TRBD2|NA|TRBV9
CASSPLTSESTDTQYF
TGTGCCAGCAGCCCACTGACTAGCGAGAGCACAGATACGCAGTATTTT
>TRBJ1-1|13|NA|NA|TRBV6-1
CASSEEVGLGAFF
TGTGCCAGCAGTGAAGAGGTAGGGCTGGGAGCTTTCTTT
>TRBJ2-1|15|TRBD2|NA|TRBV30
CAWSARLAGYNEQFF
TGTGCCTGGAGCGCCAGACTAGCGGGCTACAATGAGCAGTTCTTC
>TRBJ1-2|16|NA|once|TRBV7-9
CASSFGGGRDRYGYTF
TGTGCCAGCAGCTTTGGAGGAGGCAGGGATCGATATGGCTACACCTTC
>TRBJ2-1|13|NA|NA|TRBV6-6
CATLGHTDNEQFF
TGTGCCACCCTAGGACATACCGACAATGAGCAGTTCTTC
>TRBJ1-1|15|TRBD1|NA|TRBV7-2
CASSPPRGQGTEAFF
TGTGCCAGCAGCCCCCCGCGGGGACAGGGCACTGAAGCTTTCTTT
>TRBJ2-7|18|TRBD2|NA|TRBV11-1
CASSSGLAGRLGVHEQYF
TGTGCCAGCAGCTCGGGACTAGCGGGCCGCCTAGGGGTCCACGAGCAGTACTTC
>TRBJ2-5|13|NA|NA|TRBV27
CASGQSYQETQYF
TGTGCCAGCGGGCAGTCGTACCAAGAGACCCAGTACTTC
>TRBJ2-5|16|TRBD1|NA|TRBV5-4
CASSPGTGGPKGTQYF
TGTGCCAGCAGCCCAGGGACAGGAGGACCTAAAGGGACCCAGTACTTC
>TRBJ2-3|12|TRBD2|NA|TRBV7-9
CASGAGPDTQYF
TGTGCCAGCGGAGCGGGACCAGATACGCAGTATTTT